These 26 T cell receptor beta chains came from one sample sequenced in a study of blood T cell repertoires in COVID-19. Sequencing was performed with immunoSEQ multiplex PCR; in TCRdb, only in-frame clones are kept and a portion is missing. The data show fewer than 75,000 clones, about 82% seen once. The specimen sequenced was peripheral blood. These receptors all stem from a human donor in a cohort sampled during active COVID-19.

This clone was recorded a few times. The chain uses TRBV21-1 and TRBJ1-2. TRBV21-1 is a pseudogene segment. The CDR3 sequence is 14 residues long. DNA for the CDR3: TGTGCCAGCAGCAACGGCCGGCGGGGGAATGGCTACACCTTC. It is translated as CASSNGRRGNGYTF.

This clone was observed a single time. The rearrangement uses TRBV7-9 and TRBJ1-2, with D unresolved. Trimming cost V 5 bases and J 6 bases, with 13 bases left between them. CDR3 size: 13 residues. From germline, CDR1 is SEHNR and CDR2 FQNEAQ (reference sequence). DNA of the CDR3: TGTGCCAGCAGCGTAGGGCTGGAGGATGGCTACACCTTC. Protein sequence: CASSVGLEDGYTF.

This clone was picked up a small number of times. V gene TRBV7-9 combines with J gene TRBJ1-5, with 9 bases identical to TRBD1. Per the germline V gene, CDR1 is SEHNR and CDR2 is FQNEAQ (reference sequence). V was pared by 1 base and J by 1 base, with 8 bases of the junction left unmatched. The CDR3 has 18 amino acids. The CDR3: CASSLGTGEFYSNQPQHF. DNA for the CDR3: TGTGCCAGCAGCTTAGGGACAGGGGAATTTTACAGCAATCAGCCCCAGCATTTT.

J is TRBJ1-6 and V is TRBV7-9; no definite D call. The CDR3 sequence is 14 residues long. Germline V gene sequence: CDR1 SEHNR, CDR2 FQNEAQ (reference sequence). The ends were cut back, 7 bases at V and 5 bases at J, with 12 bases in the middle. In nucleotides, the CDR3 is TGTGCCAGCAACTTGGAGCGTAATAATTCACCCCTCCACTTT. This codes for CASNLERNNSPLHF.

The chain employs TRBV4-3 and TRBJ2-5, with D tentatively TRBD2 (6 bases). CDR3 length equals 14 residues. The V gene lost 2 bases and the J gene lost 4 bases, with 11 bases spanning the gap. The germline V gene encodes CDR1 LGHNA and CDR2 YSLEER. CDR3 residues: CASSQRGTGETQYF. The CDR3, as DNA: TGCGCCAGCAGCCAACGGGGGACCGGAGAGACCCAGTACTTC.

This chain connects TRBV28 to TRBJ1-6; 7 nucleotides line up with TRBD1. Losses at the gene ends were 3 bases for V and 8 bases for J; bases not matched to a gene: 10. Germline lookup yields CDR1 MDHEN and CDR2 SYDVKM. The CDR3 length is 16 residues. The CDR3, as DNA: TGTGCCAGCAGTTTGGAGGGGGCTATCCCTCATTCACCCCTCCACTTT. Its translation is CASSLEGAIPHSPLHF.

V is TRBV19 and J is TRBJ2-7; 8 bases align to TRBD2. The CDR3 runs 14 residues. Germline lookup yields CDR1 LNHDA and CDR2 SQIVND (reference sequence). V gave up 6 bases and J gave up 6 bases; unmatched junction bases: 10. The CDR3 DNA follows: TGTGCCAGTAGACCGGGACTAGGAATGGGCGAGCAGTACTTC. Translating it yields CASRPGLGMGEQYF.

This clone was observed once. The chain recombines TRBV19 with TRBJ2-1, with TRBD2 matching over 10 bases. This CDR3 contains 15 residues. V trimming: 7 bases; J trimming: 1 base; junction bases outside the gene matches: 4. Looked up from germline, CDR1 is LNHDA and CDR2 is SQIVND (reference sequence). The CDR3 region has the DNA TGTGCCAGTACCTATAGCGGGGGGTCCTACAATGAGCAGTTCTTC. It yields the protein CASTYSGGSYNEQFF.

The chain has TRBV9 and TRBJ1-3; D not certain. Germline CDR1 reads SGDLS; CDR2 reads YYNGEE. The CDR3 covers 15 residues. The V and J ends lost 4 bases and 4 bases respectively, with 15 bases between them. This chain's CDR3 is CASSFSGSVGNTIYF. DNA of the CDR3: TGTGCCAGCAGCTTCTCGGGGAGTGTCGGAAACACCATATATTTT.

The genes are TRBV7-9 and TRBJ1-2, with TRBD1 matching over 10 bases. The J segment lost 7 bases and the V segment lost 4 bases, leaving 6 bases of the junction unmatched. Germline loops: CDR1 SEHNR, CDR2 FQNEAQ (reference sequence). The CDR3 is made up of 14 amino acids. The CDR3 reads CASSSDRGLSGYTF. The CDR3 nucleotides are TGTGCCAGCAGCTCCGACAGGGGGCTGTCTGGCTACACCTTC.

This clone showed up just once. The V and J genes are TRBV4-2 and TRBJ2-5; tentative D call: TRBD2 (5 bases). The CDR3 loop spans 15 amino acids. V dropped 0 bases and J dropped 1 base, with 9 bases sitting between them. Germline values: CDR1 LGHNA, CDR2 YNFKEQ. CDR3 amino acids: CASSQDRTFQETQYF. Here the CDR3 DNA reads TGTGCCAGCAGCCAAGATAGGACTTTCCAAGAGACCCAGTACTTC.

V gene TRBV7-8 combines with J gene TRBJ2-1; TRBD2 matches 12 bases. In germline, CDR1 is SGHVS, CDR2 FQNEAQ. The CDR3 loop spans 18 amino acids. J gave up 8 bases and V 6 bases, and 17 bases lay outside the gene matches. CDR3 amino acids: CASSRKTSGGPSRHEQFF. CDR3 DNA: TGTGCCAGCAGTCGTAAGACTAGCGGGGGCCCATCCCGGCATGAGCAGTTCTTC.

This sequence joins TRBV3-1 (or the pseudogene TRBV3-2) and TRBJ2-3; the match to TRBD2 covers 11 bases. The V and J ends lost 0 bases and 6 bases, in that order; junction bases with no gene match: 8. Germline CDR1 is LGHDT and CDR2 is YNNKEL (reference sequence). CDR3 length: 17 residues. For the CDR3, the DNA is TGTGCCAGCAGCCAAGATGTAGCGGGGGGGGCAGTGGATACGCAGTATTTT. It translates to CASSQDVAGGAVDTQYF.

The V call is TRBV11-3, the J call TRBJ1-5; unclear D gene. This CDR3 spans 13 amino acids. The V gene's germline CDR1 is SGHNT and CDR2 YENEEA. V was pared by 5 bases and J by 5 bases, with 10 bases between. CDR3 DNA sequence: TGTGCCAGCAGCCGCGGATTTTATCAGCCCCAGCATTTT. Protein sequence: CASSRGFYQPQHF.

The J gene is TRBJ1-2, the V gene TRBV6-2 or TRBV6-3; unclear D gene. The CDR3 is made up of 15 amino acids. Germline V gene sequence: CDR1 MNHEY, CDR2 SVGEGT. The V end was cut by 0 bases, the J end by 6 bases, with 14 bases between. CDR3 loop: CASSYSPGGIHGYTF. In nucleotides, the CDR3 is TGTGCCAGCAGTTACTCACCGGGAGGGATTCATGGCTACACCTTC.

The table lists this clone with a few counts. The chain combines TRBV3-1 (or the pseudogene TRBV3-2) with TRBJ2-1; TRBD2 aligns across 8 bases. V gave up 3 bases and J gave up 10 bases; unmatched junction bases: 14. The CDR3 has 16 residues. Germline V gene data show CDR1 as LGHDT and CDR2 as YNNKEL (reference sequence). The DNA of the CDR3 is TGTGCCAGCAGCCAGTACGCGGGAGGCCCATCAGAAGAGCAGTTCTTC. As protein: CASSQYAGGPSEEQFF.

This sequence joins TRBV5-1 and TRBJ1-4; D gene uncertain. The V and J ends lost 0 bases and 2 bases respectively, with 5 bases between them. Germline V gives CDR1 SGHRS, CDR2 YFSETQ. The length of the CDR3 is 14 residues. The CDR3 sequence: CASSLDSTNEKLFF. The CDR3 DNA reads TGCGCCAGCAGCTTGGACAGTACTAATGAAAAACTGTTTTTT.

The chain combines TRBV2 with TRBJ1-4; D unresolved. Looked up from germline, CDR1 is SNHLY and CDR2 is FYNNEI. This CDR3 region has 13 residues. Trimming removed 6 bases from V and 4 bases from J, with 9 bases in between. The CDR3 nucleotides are TGTGCCAGCAGCATCAGTGTTAATGAAAAACTGTTTTTT. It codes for CASSISVNEKLFF.

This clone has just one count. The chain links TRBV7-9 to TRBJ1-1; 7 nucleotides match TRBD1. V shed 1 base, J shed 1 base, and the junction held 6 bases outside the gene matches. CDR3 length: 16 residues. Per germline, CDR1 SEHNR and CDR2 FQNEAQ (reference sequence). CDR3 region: CASSLGAGTANTEAFF. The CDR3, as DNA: TGTGCCAGCAGCTTAGGGGCCGGGACAGCGAACACTGAAGCTTTCTTT.

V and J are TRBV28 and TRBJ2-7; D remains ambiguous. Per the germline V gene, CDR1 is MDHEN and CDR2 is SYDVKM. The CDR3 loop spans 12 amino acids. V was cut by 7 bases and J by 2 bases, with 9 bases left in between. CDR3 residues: CASTPRPYEQYF. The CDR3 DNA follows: TGTGCCAGCACCCCCAGGCCCTACGAGCAGTACTTC.

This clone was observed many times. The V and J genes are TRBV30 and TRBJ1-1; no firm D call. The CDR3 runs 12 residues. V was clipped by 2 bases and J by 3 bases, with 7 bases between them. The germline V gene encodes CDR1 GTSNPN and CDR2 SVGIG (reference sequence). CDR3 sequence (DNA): TGTGCCTGGAGTCCTCCCTACACTGAAGCTTTCTTT. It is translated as CAWSPPYTEAFF.

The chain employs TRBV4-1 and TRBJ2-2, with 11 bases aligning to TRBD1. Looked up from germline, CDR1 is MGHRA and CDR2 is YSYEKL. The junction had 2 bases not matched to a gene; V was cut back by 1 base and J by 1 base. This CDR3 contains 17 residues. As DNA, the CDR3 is TGCGCCAGCAGCCAAGGGACAGGGGGCGTGAACACCGGGGAGCTGTTTTTT. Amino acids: CASSQGTGGVNTGELFF.

In nucleotides, the CDR3 is TGTGCCACCAGTGATTTTGCAGGGGCAAGCGATACGCAGTATTTT. Its protein is CATSDFAGASDTQYF. This chain links TRBV24-1 with TRBJ2-3; TRBD1 is a possible D gene (6 bases). The V end lost 1 base, the J end lost 6 bases, and 13 bases lay between the germline ends. Looked up from germline, CDR1 is KGHDR and CDR2 is SFDVKD. The CDR3 runs to 15 residues.

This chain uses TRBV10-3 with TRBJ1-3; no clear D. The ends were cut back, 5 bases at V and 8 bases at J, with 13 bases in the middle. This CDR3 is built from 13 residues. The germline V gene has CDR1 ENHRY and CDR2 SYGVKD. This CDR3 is CAISRQGGDTIYF. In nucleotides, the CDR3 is TGTGCCATCAGTCGACAAGGTGGCGACACCATATATTTT.

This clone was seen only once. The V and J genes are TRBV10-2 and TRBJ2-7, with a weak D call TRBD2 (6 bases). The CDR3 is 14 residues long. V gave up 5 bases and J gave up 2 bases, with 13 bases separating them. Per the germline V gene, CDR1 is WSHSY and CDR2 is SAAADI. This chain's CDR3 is CASSPGTVTYEQYF. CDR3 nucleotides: TGCGCCAGCAGTCCCGGGACTGTAACCTACGAGCAGTACTTC.

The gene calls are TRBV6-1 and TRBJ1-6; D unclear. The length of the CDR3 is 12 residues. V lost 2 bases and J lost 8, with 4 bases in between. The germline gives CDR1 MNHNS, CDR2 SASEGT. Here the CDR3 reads CASSETDSPLHF. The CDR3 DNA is TGTGCCAGCAGTGAAACAGATTCACCCCTCCACTTT.